The subject of this entry is one TCR beta chain. Antigen specificity is unknown. These data come from a study of cytomegalovirus exposure and HLA in healthy donors. Whole-study results and caveats: Later findings reportedly placed an Asian-associated ancestry cluster below the roughly 670-donor mean for N-insertions.

The CDR3 loop spans 15 amino acids. V lost 0 bases to trimming and J lost 4 bases; unmatched junction nucleotides: 3. In germline, CDR1 is MGHRA, CDR2 YSYEKL. It was with 60 Vbeta and 13 Jbeta primers that the PCR ran. Some clones are missing from TCRdb's copy, which holds only in-frame ones; the method was immunoSEQ multiplex PCR. The data hold over 200,000 clones, with more than 75% observed a single time. The TCR was taken from a human donor in good health. The V and J genes are TRBV4-1 and TRBJ1-2, with 9 bases matching TRBD1. Material: PBMCs. As DNA, the CDR3 is TGCGCCAGCAGCCAAGATCCGGGACAGGGCTATGGCTACACCTTC. Translation gives CASSQDPGQGYGYTF.